This TCR beta chain was identified during a study of beta chain features in type 1 diabetes. Study outcomes and limitations: Researchers report that Type 1 diabetes patients had moderately but significantly shorter TCRB CDR3s across all four CD4+ subsets.

As regards this clone: Its antigen remains unidentified.

What was sequenced were expressed TCRB transcripts, since all of the isolated RNA had been reverse transcribed. Assay used: immunoSEQ multiplex PCR; TCRdb lists only in-frame clones, some missing. This table has some 160,000 clones, about 10% appearing once. Germline CDR1 reads MDHEN; CDR2 reads SYDVKM. This CDR3 is built from 16 residues. Germline trimming cut 5 bases from V and 0 bases from J; bases unmatched to any gene: 6. Cells sorted by CD45RO/CCR7/CD25/CD127/CD95/CD27 comprised CD4+ naive, central memory, regulatory and stem cell-like memory cells. The J gene is TRBJ1-3, the V gene TRBV28; 8 positions match TRBD1. The source is a young woman with type 1 diabetes. What was sequenced was central memory CD4+ T cells from blood. The CDR3 protein is CASSPTGTGSGNTIYF. The CDR3 DNA sequence: TGTGCCAGCAGTCCCACCGGGACAGGCTCTGGAAACACCATATATTTT.